What follows is one T cell receptor (beta chain) and its context. The sample originates from a study of T cells in Graves' hyperthyroidism and ophthalmopathy. Turning to the study itself: Peripheral blood was taken when the disease was first diagnosed, before any treatment began.

The investigators amplified TCR beta CDR3 regions from RNA transcripts. Using the HTBI primer set, a first-round RT-PCR was run on the TCR CDR3. TCRdb ran MiXCR on the multiplex PCR reads and lists one entry per CDR3 protein. The sample consists of hundreds of thousands of distinct CDR3 sequences, approximately 15% of them appearing once. Per the germline V gene, CDR1 is DFQATT and CDR2 is SNEGSKA (reference sequence). Germline trimming cut 8 bases from V and 1 base from J; bases unmatched to any gene: 13. This CDR3 has 15 amino acids. The chain links TRBV20-1 to TRBJ2-7, with 8 bases fitting TRBD2. The sample taken for sequencing was blood. This clonotype was sampled from a woman between 40 and 55 years old with Graves' ophthalmopathy. The CDR3 loop is CSLAGFSAGSYEQYF. Written as DNA, the CDR3 is TGCAGTTTAGCGGGGTTTTCTGCGGGATCCTACGAGCAGTACTTC.